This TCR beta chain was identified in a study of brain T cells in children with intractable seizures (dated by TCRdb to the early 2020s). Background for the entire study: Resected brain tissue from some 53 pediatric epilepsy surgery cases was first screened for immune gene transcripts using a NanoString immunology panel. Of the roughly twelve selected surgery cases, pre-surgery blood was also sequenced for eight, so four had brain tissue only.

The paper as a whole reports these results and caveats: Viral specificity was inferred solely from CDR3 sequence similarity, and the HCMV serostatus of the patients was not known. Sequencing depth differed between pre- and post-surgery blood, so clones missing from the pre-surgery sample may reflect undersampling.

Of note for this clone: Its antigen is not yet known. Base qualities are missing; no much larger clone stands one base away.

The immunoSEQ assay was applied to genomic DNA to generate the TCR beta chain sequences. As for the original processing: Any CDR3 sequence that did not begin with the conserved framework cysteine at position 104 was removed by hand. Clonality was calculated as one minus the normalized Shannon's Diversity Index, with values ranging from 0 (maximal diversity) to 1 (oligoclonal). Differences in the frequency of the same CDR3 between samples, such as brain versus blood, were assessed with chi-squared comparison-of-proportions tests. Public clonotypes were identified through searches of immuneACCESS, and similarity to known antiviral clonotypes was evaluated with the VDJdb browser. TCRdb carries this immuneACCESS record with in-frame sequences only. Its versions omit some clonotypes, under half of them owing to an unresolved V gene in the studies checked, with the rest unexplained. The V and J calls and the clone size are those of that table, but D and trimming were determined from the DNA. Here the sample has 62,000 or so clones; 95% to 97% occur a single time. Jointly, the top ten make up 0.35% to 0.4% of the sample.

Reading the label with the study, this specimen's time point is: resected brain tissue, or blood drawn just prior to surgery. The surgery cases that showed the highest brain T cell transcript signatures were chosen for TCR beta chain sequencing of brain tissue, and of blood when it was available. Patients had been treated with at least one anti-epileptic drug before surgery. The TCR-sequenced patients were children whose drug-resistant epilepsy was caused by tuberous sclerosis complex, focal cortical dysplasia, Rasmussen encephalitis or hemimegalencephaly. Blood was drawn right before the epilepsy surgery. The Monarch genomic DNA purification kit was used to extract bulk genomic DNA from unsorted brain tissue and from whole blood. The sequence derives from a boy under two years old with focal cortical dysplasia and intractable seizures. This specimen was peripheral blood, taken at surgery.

DNA sequence: TGCGCCAGCAGCTTGGGTCAGGGGGCCGGTGAAAAACTGTTTTTT. This gives the protein CASSLGQGAGEKLFF. This chain joins TRBV5-1 to TRBJ1-4; 8 of the junction bases match TRBD1. The CDR3 goes from the cysteine to the phenylalanine over 15 residues. Here the CDR3 DNA is all that survives: 45 bases in frame from base 1. V loses 0 bases at its end and J loses 7 bases; junction bases beyond the gene matches: 5. Based on the germline V gene, the CDR1 and CDR2 sequences are SGHRS and YFSETQ.